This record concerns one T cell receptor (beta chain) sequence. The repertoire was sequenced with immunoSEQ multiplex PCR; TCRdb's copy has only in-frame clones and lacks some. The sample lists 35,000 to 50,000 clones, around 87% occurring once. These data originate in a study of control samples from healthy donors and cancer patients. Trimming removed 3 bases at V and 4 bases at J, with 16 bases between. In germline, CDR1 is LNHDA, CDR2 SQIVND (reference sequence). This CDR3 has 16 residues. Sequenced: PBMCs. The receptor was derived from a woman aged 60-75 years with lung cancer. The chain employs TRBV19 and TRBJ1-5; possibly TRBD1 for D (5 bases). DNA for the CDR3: TGTGCCAGTAGTATCGACCTTTCCAGGGTAAATCAGCCCCAGCATTTT. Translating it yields CASSIDLSRVNQPQHF.